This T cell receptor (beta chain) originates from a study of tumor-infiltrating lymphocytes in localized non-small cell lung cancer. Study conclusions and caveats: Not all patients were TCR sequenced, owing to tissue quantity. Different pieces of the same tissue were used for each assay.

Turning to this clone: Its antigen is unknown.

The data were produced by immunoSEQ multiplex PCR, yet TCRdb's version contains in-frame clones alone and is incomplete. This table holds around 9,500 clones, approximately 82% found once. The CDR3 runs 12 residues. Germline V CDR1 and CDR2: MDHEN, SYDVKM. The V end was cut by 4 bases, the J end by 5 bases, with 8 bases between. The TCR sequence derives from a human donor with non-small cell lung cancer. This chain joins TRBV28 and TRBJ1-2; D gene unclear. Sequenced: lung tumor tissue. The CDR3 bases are TGTGCCAGCAGTTCGGGGAATTATGGCTACACCTTC. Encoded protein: CASSSGNYGYTF.